This T cell receptor (beta chain) was recovered during a study of T cell responses to AZD1222 COVID-19 vaccine. Study as a whole: Timing groups of about 4 and about 12 weeks for second doses were pooled. Study-wide findings and caveats: Nearly half of spike-specific TCRs reportedly go after variant regions that carry no mutations. Spike as a whole was targeted by vaccine-associated CD4 TCRs, dominant at 160-218 and 743-854.

Germline V gene sequence: CDR1 KGHDR, CDR2 SFDVKD. Between the trimmed V and J ends, which lost 1 base and 5 bases, there was a span of 10 bases. This CDR3 contains 14 residues. With respect to this clone: Its target is not known.

The method was immunoSEQ multiplex PCR; TCRdb's version includes in-frame clones alone and lacks a portion of them. Of about 110,000 clones listed, 88% were seen once; the top ten hold under 20%. The material was peripheral blood, obtained on day 0 of AZD1222 vaccination. The clonotype originates from an adult in good health. The chain carries TRBV24-1 and TRBJ2-5, with D possibly being TRBD2 (7 bases). The CDR3 here is CATSDFRGGETQYF. DNA of the CDR3: TGTGCCACCAGTGATTTCAGGGGAGGGGAGACCCAGTACTTC.